Sequencing of this TCR beta chain was carried out in a study of CXCR3-negative and CXCR3-positive naive CD8 T cells (dated by TCRdb to the late 2010s). Concerning the study at large: In total, about 135 million TRB reads were obtained, or roughly 1.5 +/- 0.3 million reads per library. Naive subsets from 5 or 6 donors and memory cells from 3 donors were included in the TRBV-TRBJ cluster analysis. Diversity and physicochemical repertoire analyses were performed on some 10 donors pooled from two independent experiments. The paper as a whole reports these results and caveats: Both naive subsets had comparably high repertoire diversity, while memory CD8+ T cells had much lower repertoire diversity. TRB CDR3s from CXCR3-positive naive cells showed higher hydrophobicity (lower Kidera factor 4), lower energy, and higher strength and volume indices than CXCR3-negative naive cells. Because surface CD5, which has been linked to self-reactivity in mice, was comparable between naive subsets, TCR interaction strength was also inferred from TRB CDR3 physicochemical properties. CXCR3 expression partially decreased after cryopreservation, so most assays used freshly isolated PBMCs. Naive CXCR3-negative and CXCR3-positive cells from the same donor showed similar TRBV-TRBJ usage, whereas memory cells showed distinct patterns.

Note on this clonotype: Its antigen is unknown.

Sequencing was carried out with a NextSeq 550. The Human TCR Profiling Kit (MiLaboratory) was used to prepare UMI-labeled 5' RACE TRB cDNA libraries. cDNA synthesis used the entire amount of extracted RNA, and PCR amplification then used the entire amount of cDNA produced. Libraries were prepared in parallel with an identical number of PCR cycles. In the paper's pipeline: About 53,000 +/- 9,400 unique UMI-labeled TRB cDNA molecules per library were extracted with MIGEC and MiXCR, with at least two reads per UMI required. An average of about 40,000 +/- 10,000 functional in-frame TRB CDR3 nucleotide clonotypes without stop codons was found per library. After downsampling to 5000 UMI-labeled TRB molecules per sample, diversity metrics such as normalized Shannon-Wiener and Chao1 were calculated in VDJtools. Clonotype-size-weighted physicochemical properties of the central five CDR3 residues (interaction energy, strength, volume and Kidera factor 4) were computed in VDJtools. TCRdb reprocessed the reads and assigns one entry to each CDR3 protein sequence, leaving out DNA. The V and J calls were not made by the authors but by TCRdb's processing. This sample's table lists 70,000 to 95,000 distinct CDR3 sequences. The leading ten clones occupy approximately 1.5% of the sample.

Each CD8+ T cell subset was flow-sorted in triplicate, with under 350,000 cells per subset placed directly into RLT lysis buffer. To exclude memory contaminants, naive CD8+ T cells were stringently defined as CD45RO-CCR7+CD27+CD95-. Peripheral blood mononuclear cells were isolated from buffy coats using standard density gradient centrifugation. Naive CXCR3-negative and CXCR3-positive CD8+ T cells were flow-sorted on a FACSAria III. Total RNA was extracted from sorted cells with an RNeasy Mini Kit. The TCR was taken from a human donor in good health. Some clones in this sample may be carry-over from other donors' samples. Sequenced: naive CXCR3- CD8+ T cells from blood. Sample cell subset or site, as interpreted from the label and publication: CD45RO-CCR7+CD27+CD95- naive CD8+ T cells lacking CXCR3 (TNR3-).

Here the CDR3 is given as CASSTQDGWYKNEKLFF. The chain is made from TRBV12-3 or TRBV12-4 and TRBJ1-4; TCRdb names TRBD1, which stays unverified in the absence of DNA. Including cysteine and phenylalanine, the CDR3 has 17 amino acids. No DNA sequence was recorded.